A single sample gave rise to the 25 T cell receptor beta chains below, sequenced in a study of CXCR3-negative and CXCR3-positive naive CD8 T cells (dated by TCRdb to the late 2010s). The sequencer listed for this sample is NextSeq 550. The Human TCR Profiling Kit (MiLaboratory) was used to make UMI-labeled 5' RACE TRB cDNA libraries. The reads went through TCRdb reprocessing, and each CDR3 protein sequence gets one entry with no DNA. The sample's records list some 41,000 distinct CDR3 sequences. The ten largest clones represent around 1.9% of the sample. The source material was naive CXCR3- CD8+ T cells from blood. The cell subset or site label for this specimen denotes: CD45RO-CCR7+CD27+CD95- naive CD8+ T cells lacking CXCR3 (TNR3-). The receptors here all came from a human donor in good health. Some clones in this sample may be carry-over from other donors' samples.

The rearrangement links TRBV4-2 to TRBJ1-1. Germline CDR1 is LGHNA and CDR2 is YNFKEQ. This CDR3 is 11 amino acids long. This CDR3 reads CASSQDQAAFF.

The chain uses TRBV7-9 and TRBJ1-5. The CDR3 is made up of 14 amino acids. Germline values: CDR1 SEHNR, CDR2 FQNEAQ (reference sequence). The CDR3 is CASSVGSVYQPQHF.

V gene TRBV7-8 combines with J gene TRBJ2-3; TCRdb's D call, TRBD2, is unchecked because there is no DNA. Looked up from germline, CDR1 is SGHVS and CDR2 is FQNEAQ. This CDR3 region has 19 residues. Here the CDR3 reads CASSTRVGLATRSTDTQYF. Combining the CDR3 with reference TRBV7-8 and TRBJ2-3 gives the whole variable domain GAGVSQSPRYKVAKRGQDVALRCDPISGHVSLFWYQQALGQGPEFLTYFQNEAQLDKSGLPSDRFFAERPEGSVSTLKIQRTQQEDSAVYLCASSTRVGLATRSTDTQYFGPGTRLTVL.

V is TRBV14 and J is TRBJ2-1; TCRdb's D call of TRBD2 is untestable without DNA. Germline V lookup: CDR1 SGHDN, CDR2 FVKESK. The CDR3 loop spans 16 amino acids. This CDR3 reads CASSQTRQGVGNEQFF.

The genes are TRBV28 and TRBJ2-5; as DNA is missing, the TRBD2 call by TCRdb cannot be tested. CDR1 is MDHEN, CDR2 SYDVKM, per germline. The CDR3 loop spans 16 amino acids. The CDR3 here is CASSRKPLAGVETQYF.

This sequence joins TRBV6-5 and TRBJ1-4; TCRdb lists TRBD1, though no DNA is available to test this call. The V gene's germline CDR1 is MNHEY and CDR2 SVGAGI. The CDR3 totals 14 residues. The CDR3 here is CASSNRQGSEKLFF.

V usage is TRBV15 and J usage is TRBJ2-7. CDR1 LNHNV and CDR2 YYDKDF come from the germline V gene (reference sequence). The CDR3 has 12 residues. CDR3 sequence reads: CATSGPGNEQYF.

The V gene is TRBV29-1, the J gene TRBJ1-2; TCRdb reports TRBD1, a call that lacks DNA to check it against. The CDR3 sequence is 12 residues long. Germline V gives CDR1 SQVTM, CDR2 ANQGSEA. This CDR3 is CSVVVRGYGYTF.

The V call is TRBV6-2 or TRBV6-3, the J call TRBJ2-2; the D call of TRBD2 rests on TCRdb alone, since no DNA is present to check it. The CDR3 covers 17 residues. The germline gives CDR1 MNHEY, CDR2 SVGEGT. This CDR3 reads CACSYPTRTARTGELFF.

V is TRBV12-3 or TRBV12-4 and J is TRBJ2-3. The CDR3 is 13 residues long. The CDR3 region is CASSLKLGIPQYF.

V gene TRBV7-9 combines with J gene TRBJ2-1; with no DNA, the TCRdb D assignment of TRBD1 cannot be verified. The germline V gene has CDR1 SEHNR and CDR2 FQNEAQ (reference sequence). This CDR3 contains 13 residues. CDR3 sequence: CASSGGSYNEQFF.

V usage is TRBV7-2 and J usage is TRBJ2-5; TCRdb gives TRBD1 as the D gene, but with no DNA this cannot be confirmed. Germline V lookup: CDR1 SGHTA, CDR2 FQGNSA. This CDR3 has 15 residues. This chain's CDR3 is CASSLGAGQGETQYF.

The chain employs TRBV7-9 and TRBJ2-7. This CDR3 comprises 13 residues. Germline V gene lookup returns CDR1 SEHNR and CDR2 FQNEAQ (reference sequence). The CDR3 spells CASSYSTVYEQYF.

The CDR3 is CASSLIPTSGGAYTQYF. The V and J genes are TRBV28 and TRBJ2-3; TCRdb gives TRBD2 as the D gene, but with no DNA this cannot be confirmed. The germline V gene encodes CDR1 MDHEN and CDR2 SYDVKM. This CDR3 is 17 amino acids long. Drawing the rest from reference TRBV28 and TRBJ2-3, the complete variable domain is DVKVTQSSRYLVKRTGEKVFLECVQDMDHENMFWYRQDPGLGLRLIYFSYDVKMKEKGDIPEGYSVSREKKERFSLILESASTNQTSMYLCASSLIPTSGGAYTQYFGPGTRLTVL.

This chain uses TRBV25-1 with TRBJ1-2. This CDR3 spans 16 amino acids. Germline CDR1 is MGHDK and CDR2 is SYGVNS. CDR3 sequence reads: CASSEPGLSSNYGYTF.

The rearrangement uses TRBV15 and TRBJ1-4. CDR3 length: 15 residues. The germline V gene has CDR1 LNHNV and CDR2 YYDKDF (reference sequence). This CDR3 is CATSRFVAGGEKLFF. Supplemented by reference TRBV15 and TRBJ1-4, the full variable domain reads DAMVIQNPRYQVTQFGKPVTLSCSQTLNHNVMYWYQQKSSQAPKLLFHYYDKDFNNEADTPDNFQSRRPNTSFCFLDIRSPGLGDTAMYLCATSRFVAGGEKLFFGSGTQLSVL.

The chain employs TRBV28 and TRBJ2-7; TCRdb's D gene call, TRBD1, goes unchecked for lack of DNA. This CDR3 comprises 13 residues. Germline loops: CDR1 MDHEN, CDR2 SYDVKM. CDR3 protein: CAIEGGQGPEQYF. Looking up the rest from reference TRBV28 and TRBJ2-7 gives the full variable domain: DVKVTQSSRYLVKRTGEKVFLECVQDMDHENMFWYRQDPGLGLRLIYFSYDVKMKEKGDIPEGYSVSREKKERFSLILESASTNQTSMYLCAIEGGQGPEQYFGPGTRLTVT.

The chain couples TRBV3-1 to TRBJ1-1. Germline V lookup: CDR1 LGHDT, CDR2 YNNKEL (reference sequence). This CDR3 contains 15 residues. The CDR3 protein is CASSQDLGVNTEAFF.

The J gene is TRBJ1-2, the V gene TRBV29-1; TCRdb selects TRBD1, and the lack of DNA leaves this call unchecked. The CDR3 runs 13 residues. Germline CDR1 is SQVTM and CDR2 is ANQGSEA. The CDR3 reads CSVEGDKNYGYTF.

This clonotype counts as medium-sized by frequency. This chain uses TRBV9 with TRBJ1-2. Germline-derived CDR1 and CDR2 are SGDLS and YYNGEE. CDR3 size: 13 residues. CDR3 sequence: CASSSLAGYGYTF.

The rearrangement uses TRBV29-1 and TRBJ2-2; the D call of TRBD2 rests on TCRdb alone, since no DNA is present to check it. From germline, CDR1 is SQVTM and CDR2 ANQGSEA. The CDR3 has 14 residues. The CDR3 sequence is CSVWGGGDTGELFF.

The V and J genes are TRBV29-1 and TRBJ1-2. This CDR3 is 11 amino acids long. In germline, CDR1 is SQVTM, CDR2 ANQGSEA. CDR3: CSAWELYGYTF.

V usage is TRBV20-1 and J usage is TRBJ1-1. The CDR3 extends over 15 amino acids. CDR1 is DFQATT, CDR2 SNEGSKA, per germline (reference sequence). The CDR3 sequence: CSARDQDEIRVGAFF.

The V and J genes are TRBV20-1 and TRBJ1-1; no DNA is available, so the TRBD1 call from TCRdb remains unchecked. The CDR3 consists of 16 residues. Germline V gene lookup returns CDR1 DFQATT and CDR2 SNEGSKA (reference sequence). CDR3 amino acids: CSARASEQGLNTEAFF.

The chain has TRBV7-9 and TRBJ1-1; checking the TCRdb D call of TRBD1 is not possible without DNA. This CDR3 has 14 amino acids. Germline V gene data show CDR1 as SEHNR and CDR2 as FQNEAQ (reference sequence). The CDR3 is CASSLQGGDTEAFF.